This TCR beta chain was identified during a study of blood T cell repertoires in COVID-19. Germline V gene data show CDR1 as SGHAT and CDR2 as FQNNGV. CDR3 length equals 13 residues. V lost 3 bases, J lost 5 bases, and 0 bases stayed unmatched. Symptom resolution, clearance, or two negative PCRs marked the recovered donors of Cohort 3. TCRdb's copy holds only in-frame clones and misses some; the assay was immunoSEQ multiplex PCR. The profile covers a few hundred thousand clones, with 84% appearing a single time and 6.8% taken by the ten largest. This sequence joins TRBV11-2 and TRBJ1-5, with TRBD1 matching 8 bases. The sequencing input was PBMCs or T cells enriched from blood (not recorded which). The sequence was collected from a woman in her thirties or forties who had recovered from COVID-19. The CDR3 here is CASSLDRDQPQHF. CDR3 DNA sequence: TGTGCCAGCAGCTTGGACAGGGATCAGCCCCAGCATTTT.